A selection of T cell receptor beta chains follows, all from one sample in a study of blood T cell repertoires in COVID-19. Repertoires were generated with immunoSEQ multiplex PCR, while TCRdb's copy carries only in-frame clones and drops some. The table lists around 49,000 clones, 65% to 90% of them singletons. The sample taken for sequencing was peripheral blood. All receptors come from a woman aged 55-70 years with acute or convalescent COVID-19. CDR3s include the opening cysteine and the closing phenylalanine or tryptophan. The D gene is left open where the match is weak. A clone size is listed for some rows: how often the clone was seen (once, few, many), or a class if it is expanded.

j_gene,d_gene,v_gene,abundance,CDR3aa,CDR3nt
TRBJ1-2,NA,TRBV7-8,NA,CASSPTVTANYGYTF,TGTGCCAGCAGCCCAACAGTGACAGCTAACTATGGCTACACCTTC
TRBJ2-5,NA,TRBV7-9,NA,CASSPTTNQETQYF,TGTGCCAGCAGCCCAACGACAAACCAAGAGACCCAGTACTTC
TRBJ2-1,TRBD2,TRBV6-6,NA,CASSYGRTSGNEQFF,TGTGCCAGCAGTTACGGAAGGACTAGCGGCAATGAGCAGTTCTTC
TRBJ1-5,NA,TRBV3-1/TRBV3-2,NA,CASSQAGGNQPQHF,TGTGCCAGCAGCCAAGCAGGCGGGAATCAGCCCCAGCATTTT
TRBJ1-1,NA,TRBV2,NA,CASSAFGGNTEAFF,TGTGCCAGCAGTGCCTTCGGGGGGAACACTGAAGCTTTCTTT
TRBJ2-3,TRBD2,TRBV5-1,NA,CATKSGGRSTDTQYF,TGCGCCACCAAGAGCGGGGGCCGTAGCACAGATACGCAGTATTTT
TRBJ1-2,NA,TRBV5-4,NA,CASSPSRNYGYTF,TGTGCCAGCAGCCCGTCGAGAAACTATGGCTACACCTTC
TRBJ1-1,NA,TRBV6-5,NA,CASSLETGNTEAFF,TGTGCCAGCAGTTTAGAGACAGGGAACACTGAAGCTTTCTTT
TRBJ2-3,TRBD2,TRBV4-1,NA,CASSQDEGAGGLGTDTQYF,TGCGCCAGCAGCCAAGATGAGGGGGCGGGGGGGCTCGGCACAGATACGCAGTATTTT
TRBJ2-6,NA,TRBV2,NA,CASSVTRGPGANVLTF,TGTGCCAGCTCCGTGACTCGGGGTCCTGGGGCCAACGTCCTGACTTTC
TRBJ2-1,TRBD2,TRBV5-1,once,CASSLTSGRVSPVF,TGCGCCAGCAGCTTGACTAGCGGGAGGGTTAGTCCGGTCTTC
TRBJ2-2,TRBD1,TRBV6-6,NA,CASSYIPDRATGELFF,TGTGCCAGCAGTTACATTCCCGACAGGGCCACCGGGGAGCTGTTTTTT
TRBJ1-1,TRBD1,TRBV18,NA,CASSPRKGQTNTEAFF,TGTGCCAGCTCACCACGAAAGGGACAGACGAACACTGAAGCTTTCTTT
TRBJ2-5,TRBD2,TRBV5-1,NA,CASSIPASGGQETQYF,TGCGCCAGCAGCATACCCGCCTCGGGGGGACAAGAGACCCAGTACTTC
TRBJ2-4,TRBD1,TRBV19,NA,CASSGQGAGIQYF,TGTGCCAGTAGTGGACAGGGGGCGGGCATTCAGTACTTC
TRBJ2-2,NA,TRBV21-1,NA,CVTDTNTGELFF,TGTGTCACGGACACCAACACCGGGGAGCTGTTTTTT
TRBJ1-4,TRBD1,TRBV10-2,NA,CASSESEGGGKLFF,TGCGCCAGCAGTGAATCGGAAGGGGGCGGAAAACTGTTTTTT
TRBJ2-7,NA,TRBV10-3,once,CAISESKTSEQYF,TGTGCCATCAGTGAGTCCAAGACTAGCGAGCAGTACTTC
TRBJ2-1,NA,TRBV5-6,NA,CASSLGGGLYNEQFF,TGTGCCAGCAGCTTAGGAGGGGGCTTATACAATGAGCAGTTCTTC
TRBJ2-5,TRBD1,TRBV28,NA,CATGQGMEETQYF,TGTGCCACGGGACAGGGAATGGAGGAGACCCAGTACTTC
TRBJ2-7,TRBD1,TRBV5-8,NA,CASSLSGQGYEQYF,TGTGCCAGCAGCTTGTCGGGACAGGGCTACGAGCAGTACTTC
TRBJ2-3,TRBD2,TRBV20-1,once,CSASVAGNADTQYF,TGCAGTGCTAGTGTAGCGGGTAACGCAGATACGCAGTATTTT
TRBJ1-5,NA,TRBV4-1,NA,CASSLDSASNQPQHF,TGCGCCAGCAGCCTGGACAGCGCTAGCAATCAGCCCCAGCATTTT
TRBJ2-2,NA,TRBV28,NA,CATLGGNTGELFF,TGTGCCACTCTCGGGGGGAACACCGGGGAGCTGTTTTTT
TRBJ2-2,TRBD1,TRBV2,NA,CASQVGQGRTGELFF,TGTGCCAGCCAAGTGGGACAGGGGAGGACCGGGGAGCTGTTTTTT
TRBJ1-1,NA,TRBV28,once,CASSLGRVNTEAFF,TGTGCCAGCAGTTTGGGCAGGGTTAACACTGAAGCTTTCTTT
TRBJ1-5,TRBD1,TRBV30,NA,CAWRDRGLNQPQHF,TGTGCCTGGAGAGACAGGGGCCTCAATCAGCCCCAGCATTTT
TRBJ1-2,NA,TRBV29-1,NA,CSVEAQGSNYGYTF,TGCAGCGTTGAAGCACAGGGCTCTAACTATGGCTACACCTTC
TRBJ1-1,NA,TRBV6-1,few,CASSEGVQVAFF,TGTGCCAGCAGTGAAGGAGTGCAGGTCGCTTTCTTT